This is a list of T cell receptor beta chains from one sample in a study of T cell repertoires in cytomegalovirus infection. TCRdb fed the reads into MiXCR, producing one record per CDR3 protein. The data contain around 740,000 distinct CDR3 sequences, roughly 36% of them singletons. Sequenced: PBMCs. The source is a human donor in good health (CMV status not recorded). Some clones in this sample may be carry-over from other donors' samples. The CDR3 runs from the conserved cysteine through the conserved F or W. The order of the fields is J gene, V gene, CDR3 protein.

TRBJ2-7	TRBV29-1	CSAEAPGALSREQYF
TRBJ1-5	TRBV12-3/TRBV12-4	CASSPTGAPQPQHF
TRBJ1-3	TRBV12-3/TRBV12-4	CASRGLSGNTIYF
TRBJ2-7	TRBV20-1	CSATKPGLAYEQYF
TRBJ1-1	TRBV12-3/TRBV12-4	CASSLRQGDMNTEAFF
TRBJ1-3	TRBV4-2	CASSPRDGDKKGNTIYF
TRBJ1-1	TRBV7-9	CASSSRGRDTEAFF
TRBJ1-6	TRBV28	CASSQYAGALHF
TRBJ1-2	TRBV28	CASSLRTGRDYGYTF
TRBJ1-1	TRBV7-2	CASTSGQGVSEAFF
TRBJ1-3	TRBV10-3	CATRRDFGERSGNTIYF
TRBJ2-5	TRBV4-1	CASSPSVPLLLQETQYF
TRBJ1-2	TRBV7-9	CASSKASGPAGYTF
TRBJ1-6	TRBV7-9	CASSLAVGTAPNSPLHF
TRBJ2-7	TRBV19	CATATGGGTYEQYF
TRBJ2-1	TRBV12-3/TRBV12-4	CASTYRHEQFF
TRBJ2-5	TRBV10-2	CASSDPPSETQYF
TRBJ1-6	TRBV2	CASSDVGQLSSYNSPLHF
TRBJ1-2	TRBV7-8	CASSHRDSYGYTF
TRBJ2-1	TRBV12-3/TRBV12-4	CASSRGRPSSYNEQFF
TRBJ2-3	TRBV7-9	CASSFASGEDTDTQYF
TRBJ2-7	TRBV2	CASSEVNMGEQYF
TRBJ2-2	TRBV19	CASSMVRNPGELFF
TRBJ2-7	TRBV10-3	CAIRGTGEQYF
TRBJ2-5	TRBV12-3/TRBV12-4	CASSFRRLGTQYF
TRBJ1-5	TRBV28	CASSASGVRQPQHF
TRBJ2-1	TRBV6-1	CASSEVAGGSANEQFF
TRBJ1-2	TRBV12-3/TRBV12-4	CASTPSGGYVYGYTF
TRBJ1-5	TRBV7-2	CASSLVPGTNQPQHF
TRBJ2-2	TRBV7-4	CASSFSSGEGRTGELFF
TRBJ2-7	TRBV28	CASSSGQGDYEQYF
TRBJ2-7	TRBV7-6	CASSPRDLQTSYEQYF
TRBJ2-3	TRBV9	CASSGRTRGTDTQYF
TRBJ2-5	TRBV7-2	CASSLGGPFRGETQYF
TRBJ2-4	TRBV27	CASSLSGGQLAKNIQYF
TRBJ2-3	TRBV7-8	CASSLLGGGGDTQYF
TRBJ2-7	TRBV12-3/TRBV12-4	CASRASGSYEQYF
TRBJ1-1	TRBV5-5	CASSLVGGPNTEAFF
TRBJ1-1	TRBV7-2	CASSLLYRVDTEAFF
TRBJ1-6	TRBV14	CASSQATGAYYNSPLPF
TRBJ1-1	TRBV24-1	CATSDFRGAEAFF
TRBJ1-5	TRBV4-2	CASSQGETLYNQPQHF
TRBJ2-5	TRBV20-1	CSARLAGPETQYF
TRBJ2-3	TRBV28	CASKSSGSTDTQYF
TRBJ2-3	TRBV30	CAWSVLKSTDTQYF
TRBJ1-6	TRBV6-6	CASTLPNLQGTSPLHF
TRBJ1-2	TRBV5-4	CASSSNRDRVRGYTF
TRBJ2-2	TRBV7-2	CASSPSGQGAAGELFF
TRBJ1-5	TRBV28	CASTRQGSNQPQHF